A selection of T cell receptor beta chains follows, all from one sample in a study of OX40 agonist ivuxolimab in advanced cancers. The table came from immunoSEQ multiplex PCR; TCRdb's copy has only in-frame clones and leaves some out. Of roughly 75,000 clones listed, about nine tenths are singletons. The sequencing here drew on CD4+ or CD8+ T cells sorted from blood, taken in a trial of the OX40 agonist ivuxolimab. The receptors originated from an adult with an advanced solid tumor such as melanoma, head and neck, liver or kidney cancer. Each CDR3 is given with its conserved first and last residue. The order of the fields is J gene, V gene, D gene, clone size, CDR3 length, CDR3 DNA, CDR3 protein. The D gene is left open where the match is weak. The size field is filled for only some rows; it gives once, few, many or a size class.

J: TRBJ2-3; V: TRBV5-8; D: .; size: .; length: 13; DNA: TGTGCCAGCAGCTGGAGGGGGACAAATACGCAGTATTTT; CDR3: CASSWRGTNTQYF
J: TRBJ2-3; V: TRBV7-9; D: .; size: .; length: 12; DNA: TGTGCCAGCAGCCCTTACACAGATACGCAGTATTTT; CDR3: CASSPYTDTQYF
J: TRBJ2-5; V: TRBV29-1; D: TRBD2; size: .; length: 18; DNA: TGCAGCGTTGGTGGGGGGCTAGCGGGGGGGCCCAGGGGAGAGACCCAGTACTTC; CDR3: CSVGGGLAGGPRGETQYF
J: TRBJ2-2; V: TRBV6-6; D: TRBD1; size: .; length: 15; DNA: TGTGCCAGCAGGACCACAGGGGTGAACACCGGGGAGCTGTTTTTT; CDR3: CASRTTGVNTGELFF
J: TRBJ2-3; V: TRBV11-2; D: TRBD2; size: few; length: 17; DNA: TGTGCCAGCAGCTTCGTCCGGGGACTAGCCGCGAGCGGCACGCAGTATTTT; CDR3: CASSFVRGLAASGTQYF
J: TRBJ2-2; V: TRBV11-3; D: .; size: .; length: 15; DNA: TGTGCCAGCAGCCCCGGGACTTACTCCACCGGGGAGCTGTTTTTT; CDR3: CASSPGTYSTGELFF
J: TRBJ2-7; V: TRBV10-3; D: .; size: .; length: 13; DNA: TGTGCCGCCCATTCTCCCGACAGTGGGGAGCAGTACTTC; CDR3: CAAHSPDSGEQYF
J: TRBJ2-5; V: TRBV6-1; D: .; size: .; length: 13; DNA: TGTGCCAGCAGTCCGGGATCGCAAGAGACCCAGTACTTC; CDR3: CASSPGSQETQYF
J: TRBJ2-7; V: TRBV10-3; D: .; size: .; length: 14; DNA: TGTGCCACCCTCCCCGGGACGGTAGACTACGAGCAGTACTTC; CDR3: CATLPGTVDYEQYF
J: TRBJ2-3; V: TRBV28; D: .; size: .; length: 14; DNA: TGTGCCAGCAGTTACGGTCCCTACACAGATACGCAGTATTTT; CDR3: CASSYGPYTDTQYF
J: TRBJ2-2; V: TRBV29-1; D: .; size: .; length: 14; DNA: TGCAGCGTTGAAGTTGAAGGACCGGCCGGGGAGCTGTTTTTT; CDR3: CSVEVEGPAGELFF
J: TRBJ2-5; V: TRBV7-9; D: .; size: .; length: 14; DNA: TGTGCCAGCAGCTTAGAGCGGGCCGGCGAGACCCAGTACTTC; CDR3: CASSLERAGETQYF
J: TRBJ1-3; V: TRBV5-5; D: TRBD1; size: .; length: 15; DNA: TGTGCCAGCGCCCGGACAGGGGGCACTGGAAACACCATATATTTT; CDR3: CASARTGGTGNTIYF
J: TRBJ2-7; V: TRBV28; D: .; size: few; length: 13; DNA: TGTGCCAGCAGTTTCCAAGACCGCTACGAGCAGTACTTC; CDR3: CASSFQDRYEQYF
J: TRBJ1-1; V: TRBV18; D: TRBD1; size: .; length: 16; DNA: TGTGCCAGCTCACCAGGGAGCCGGGACAGGGACACTGAAGCTTTCTTT; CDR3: CASSPGSRDRDTEAFF
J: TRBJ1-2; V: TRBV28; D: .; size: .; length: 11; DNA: TGTGCCAGCAGCCACAGAGGGGGCTACACCTTC; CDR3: CASSHRGGYTF
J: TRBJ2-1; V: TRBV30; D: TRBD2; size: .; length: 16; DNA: TGTGCCTGGAGTGTAAGACGAAGCGGGGGATACAATGAGCAGTTCTTC; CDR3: CAWSVRRSGGYNEQFF
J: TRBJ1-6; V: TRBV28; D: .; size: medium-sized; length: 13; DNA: TGTGCCAGCACTCCGGGACACAATTCACCCCTCCACTTT; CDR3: CASTPGHNSPLHF
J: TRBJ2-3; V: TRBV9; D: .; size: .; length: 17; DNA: TGTGCCAGCAGCGTTAGAGGTAGCAGGGGAGGCACAGATACGCAGTATTTT; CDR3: CASSVRGSRGGTDTQYF
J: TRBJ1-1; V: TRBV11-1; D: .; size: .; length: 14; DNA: TGTGCCAGCAGCTTGAGAGGTATGAACACTGAAGCTTTCTTT; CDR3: CASSLRGMNTEAFF
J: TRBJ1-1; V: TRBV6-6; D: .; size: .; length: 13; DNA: TGTGCCAGCAGGAAGACGGGGGGCACTGAAGCTTTCTTT; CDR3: CASRKTGGTEAFF
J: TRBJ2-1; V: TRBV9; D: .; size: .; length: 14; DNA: TGTGCCAGCAGCGTAGTGCCCGAAGTGCCTGAGCAGTTCTTC; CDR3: CASSVVPEVPEQFF
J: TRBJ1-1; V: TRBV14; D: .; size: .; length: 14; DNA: TGTGCCAGCAGCCAAGACGTGGGGCCCACTGAAGCTTTCTTT; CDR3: CASSQDVGPTEAFF
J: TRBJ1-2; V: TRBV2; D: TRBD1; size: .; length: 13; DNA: TGTGCCACCGGGACAGGGGACGGCTATGGCTACACCTTC; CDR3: CATGTGDGYGYTF
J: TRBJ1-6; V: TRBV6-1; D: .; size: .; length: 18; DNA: TGTGCCAGCAGTGAACGGGCTCCCGAGGGGGACGGTAATTCACCCCTCCACTTT; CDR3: CASSERAPEGDGNSPLHF
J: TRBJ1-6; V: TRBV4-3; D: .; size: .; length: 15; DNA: TGCGCCAGCAGCCAAGCATCGGCCGCGGGTTCACCCCTCCACTTT; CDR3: CASSQASAAGSPLHF
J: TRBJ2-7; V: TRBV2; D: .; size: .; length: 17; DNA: TGTGCCAGCAGTGATCCCACGAACGGGCTGAGCTCCTACGAGCAGTACTTC; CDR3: CASSDPTNGLSSYEQYF
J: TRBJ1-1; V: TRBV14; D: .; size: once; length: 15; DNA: TGTGCCAGCAAAAAAACGGGGGTGGGGAACACTGAAGCTTTCTTT; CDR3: CASKKTGVGNTEAFF
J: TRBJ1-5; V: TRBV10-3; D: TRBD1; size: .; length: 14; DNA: TGTGCCATCAGTGAGTCGGGACAGAACCAGCCCCAGCATTTT; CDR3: CAISESGQNQPQHF
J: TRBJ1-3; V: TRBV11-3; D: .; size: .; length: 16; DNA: TGTGCCAGCAGCTTATCTACAGGGCTCTCTGGAAACACCATATATTTT; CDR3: CASSLSTGLSGNTIYF
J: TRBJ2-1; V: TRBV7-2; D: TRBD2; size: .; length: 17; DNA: TGTGCCAGCAGCTCCCTAGCGGGGGGGCCAGGTGTCAATGAGCAGTTCTTC; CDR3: CASSSLAGGPGVNEQFF
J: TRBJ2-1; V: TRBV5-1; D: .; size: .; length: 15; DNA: TGCGCCAGCAGCTTCCTAGATAGGGTCTACAATGAGCAGTTCTTC; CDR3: CASSFLDRVYNEQFF
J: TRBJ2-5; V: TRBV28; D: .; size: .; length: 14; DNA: TGTGCCAGCAGTCTAACGGGGACCACGGGGACCCAGTACTTC; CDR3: CASSLTGTTGTQYF
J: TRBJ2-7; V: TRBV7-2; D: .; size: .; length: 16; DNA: TGTGCCAGCAGCTTGTCCTCGGGTGGGGCATCCTACGAGCAGTACTTC; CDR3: CASSLSSGGASYEQYF
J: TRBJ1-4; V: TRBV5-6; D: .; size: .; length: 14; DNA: TGTGCCAGCAGCTTGTTAACAACTAATGAAAAACTGTTTTTT; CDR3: CASSLLTTNEKLFF
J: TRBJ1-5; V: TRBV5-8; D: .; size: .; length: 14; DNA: TGTGCCAGCAGCTTGGACAGGGCTTCCAAGGAGGAGCATTTT; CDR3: CASSLDRASKEEHF
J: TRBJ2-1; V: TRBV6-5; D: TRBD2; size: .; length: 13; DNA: TGTGCCAGCAGAACCGGGAGGTCAGATGAGCAGTTCTTC; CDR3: CASRTGRSDEQFF
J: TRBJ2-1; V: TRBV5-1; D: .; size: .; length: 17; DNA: TGCGCCAGCAGCTTGGATGGCAGGCCTAGCTCCTACAATGAGCAGTTCTTC; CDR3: CASSLDGRPSSYNEQFF
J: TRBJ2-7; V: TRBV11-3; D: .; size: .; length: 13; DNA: TGTGCCAGCAGCTTAGTATCAGGCTACGAGCAGTACTTC; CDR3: CASSLVSGYEQYF
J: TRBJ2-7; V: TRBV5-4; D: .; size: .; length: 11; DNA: TGTGCCAGCAGCTTCCGAGGCGAGCAGTACTTC; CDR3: CASSFRGEQYF
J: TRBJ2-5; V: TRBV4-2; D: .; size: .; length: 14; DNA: TGTGCCAGCAGCCATACAGGTTTCCAAGAGACCCAGTACTTC; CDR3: CASSHTGFQETQYF
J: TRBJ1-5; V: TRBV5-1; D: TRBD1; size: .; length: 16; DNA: TGCGCCAGCAGTCCCGGACAGGCCGATTTCAATCAGCCCCAGCATTTT; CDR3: CASSPGQADFNQPQHF
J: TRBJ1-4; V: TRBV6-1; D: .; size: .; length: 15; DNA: TGTGCCAGCAGTGAAATCGGAGTGACTAATGAAAAACTGTTTTTT; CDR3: CASSEIGVTNEKLFF
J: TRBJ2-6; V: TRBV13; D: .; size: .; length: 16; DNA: TGTGCCAGCAGCTCAGAATACGACTCTGGGGCCAACGTCCTGACTTTC; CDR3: CASSSEYDSGANVLTF
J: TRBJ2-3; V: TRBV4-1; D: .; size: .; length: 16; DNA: TGCGCCAGCAGCAAGAGTGGGACCCTCACCTCAGATACGCAGTATTTT; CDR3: CASSKSGTLTSDTQYF
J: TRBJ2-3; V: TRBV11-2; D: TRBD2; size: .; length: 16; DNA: TGTGCCAGCAGCCCCCTAGGGAATGGGAGGGCAGATACGCAGTATTTT; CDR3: CASSPLGNGRADTQYF
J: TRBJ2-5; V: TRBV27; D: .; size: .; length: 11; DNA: TGTGCCAGCAGTTTTAGTGGGACCCAGTACTTC; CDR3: CASSFSGTQYF
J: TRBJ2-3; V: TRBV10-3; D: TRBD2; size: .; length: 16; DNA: TGTGCCATCAGTGGTAGCGGGGGCGGCTTCACAGATACGCAGTATTTT; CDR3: CAISGSGGGFTDTQYF
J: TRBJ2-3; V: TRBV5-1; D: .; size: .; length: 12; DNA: TGCGCCAGCAGCTTCGGCACAGATACGCAGTATTTT; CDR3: CASSFGTDTQYF
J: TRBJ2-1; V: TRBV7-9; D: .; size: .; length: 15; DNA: TGTGCCAGCAGCGAGAGGAGACTAGATGATGGGGAGCAGTTCTTC; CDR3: CASSERRLDDGEQFF
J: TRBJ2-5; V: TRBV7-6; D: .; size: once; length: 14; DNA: TGTGCCAGCAGCCCGGGTCTCCTGGGAGAGACCCAGTACTTC; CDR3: CASSPGLLGETQYF